The 12 T cell receptor beta chains in this list originate from one sample, sequenced in a study of T cell responses to AZD1222 COVID-19 vaccine. The assay was immunoSEQ multiplex PCR, and TCRdb's table has in-frame clones only and misses some. The repertoire includes approximately 100,000 clones, around nine tenths of them detected once, and approximately 1.2% sits in the top ten. The sample here was peripheral blood, taken on day 0 of AZD1222 vaccination. Receptor source: an adult in good health.

The J gene is TRBJ1-2, the V gene TRBV24-1, with 10 bases that match TRBD1. The germline V gene has CDR1 KGHDR and CDR2 SFDVKD. The CDR3 loop spans 16 amino acids. J lost 3 bases, V lost 11 bases, and 14 bases had no gene match. The CDR3 DNA sequence: TGTGCCATCCCTCGAGGCGGGACAGGGGTACACTATGGCTACACCTTC. Amino acids: CAIPRGGTGVHYGYTF.

The chain recombines TRBV11-2 with TRBJ2-6; no definite D call. Between the trimmed V and J ends, which lost 1 base and 5 bases, there was a span of 6 bases. In germline, CDR1 is SGHAT, CDR2 FQNNGV. The length of the CDR3 is 14 residues. CDR3 coding DNA: TGTGCCAGCAGCTTAGGGGTCAGGGCCAACGTCCTGACTTTC. Amino acid sequence: CASSLGVRANVLTF.

This chain connects TRBV6-5 to TRBJ1-1, with a possible D match to TRBD1 (5 bases). Germline V gene sequence: CDR1 MNHEY, CDR2 SVGAGI. V was shortened by 6 bases and J by 10 bases, with 12 bases between the two germline ends. The CDR3 length is 11 residues. CDR3 nucleotides: TGTGCCAGCAGCCCCAGGGTTACAGCTTTCTTT. Translating gives CASSPRVTAFF.

This clone was counted between two and nine times. This chain connects TRBV4-1 to TRBJ1-1; D gene unclear. The CDR3 extends over 15 amino acids. Trimming left V 4 bases short and J 5 bases short, with 17 bases between. Germline V CDR1 and CDR2: MGHRA, YSYEKL. CDR3 loop: CASSRYKGLQTEAFF. The CDR3 DNA follows: TGCGCCAGCAGCCGGTACAAGGGTTTACAAACTGAAGCTTTCTTT.

The chain joins TRBV6-5 to TRBJ2-7; D is uncertain. The germline CDR1 and CDR2 sequences are MNHEY and SVGAGI. Trimming took off 5 bases at V and 0 bases at J, with 14 bases between the two ends. The CDR3 has 15 residues. CDR3 region: CASSLPPASSYEQYF. DNA of the CDR3: TGTGCCAGCAGTCTCCCCCCGGCTAGCTCCTACGAGCAGTACTTC.

The J gene is TRBJ2-7, the V gene TRBV18; D perhaps matches TRBD2 (5 bases). The CDR3 totals 15 residues. V was cut by 1 base and J by 6 bases, with 16 bases left in between. Germline V gene lookup returns CDR1 KGHSH and CDR2 LQKENI. The CDR3 coding sequence is TGTGCCAGCTCACCACTCGGGGTACGGGCGTCCGAGCAGTACTTC. This translates into CASSPLGVRASEQYF.

J is TRBJ2-2 and V is TRBV9; possible D gene TRBD1, 6 bases. The CDR3 consists of 15 residues. V was clipped by 1 base and J by 2 bases, with 9 bases between them. CDR1 is SGDLS and CDR2 is YYNGEE in the germline V gene. Here the CDR3 DNA reads TGTGCCAGCAGCGTATTGGGGACAAACACCGGGGAGCTGTTTTTT. Translating gives CASSVLGTNTGELFF.

The chain is built from TRBV5-4 and TRBJ1-2, with TRBD1 identical over 10 bases. Per the germline V gene, CDR1 is SGHNT and CDR2 is YYREEE (reference sequence). The ends lost 0 bases at V and 1 base at J; junction bases unmatched: 6. This CDR3 has 17 residues. DNA of the CDR3: TGTGCCAGCAGCTTGGGGGACAGGGGACCAGTTAACTATGGCTACACCTTC. Its translation: CASSLGDRGPVNYGYTF.

The CDR3 is CASTDRGPGELFF. The DNA of the CDR3 is TGTGCCAGTACCGATCGAGGCCCCGGGGAGCTGTTTTTT. The chain couples TRBV19 to TRBJ2-2; D is unresolved. Per the germline V gene, CDR1 is LNHDA and CDR2 is SQIVND (reference sequence). The CDR3 runs 13 residues. The V end was cut by 7 bases, the J end by 6 bases, with 12 bases between.

The sample holds one count of this clone. The gene calls are TRBV27 and TRBJ2-7, with D unresolved. This CDR3 contains 16 residues. V lost 6 bases to trimming and J lost 3 bases, with 21 bases between them. CDR1 is MNHEY and CDR2 is SMNVEV in the germline V gene (reference sequence). CDR3 sequence: CASSPQKILQGYEQYF. The CDR3 DNA reads TGTGCCAGCAGCCCCCAAAAGATCCTCCAAGGCTACGAGCAGTACTTC.

CDR3 residues: CAISTARSYTF. The CDR3 DNA reads as TGTGCCATTTCGACGGCCCGAAGCTACACCTTC. The gene calls are TRBV28 and TRBJ1-2, with unresolved D. Trimming removed 10 bases at V and 9 bases at J, with 15 bases between. The germline V gene has CDR1 MDHEN and CDR2 SYDVKM. CDR3 length equals 11 residues.

This chain joins TRBV5-5 and TRBJ2-1; TRBD1 matches at 9 bases. CDR1 and CDR2 (germline): SGHKS, YYEKEE (reference sequence). The V and J ends lost 4 bases and 9 bases, in that order; junction bases with no gene match: 11. The CDR3 length is 15 residues. The CDR3 nucleotides read TGTGCCAGCAGCGGCCGGACAGGGGTGGAGGGTGAGCAGTTCTTC. As protein: CASSGRTGVEGEQFF.